This T cell receptor (beta chain) originates from a study of T cell responses to AZD1222 COVID-19 vaccine (dated by TCRdb to the early 2020s). Regarding the study in general: AZD1222 recipients given second doses at about 4 weeks or at about 12 weeks were pooled, since spike-specific TCR depth and breadth were not found to differ between the two schedules. Enrollment into the trials was organized by age into subgroups of 18-55, 56-69 and 70-plus years, and those subgroups contained roughly 150, 30 and 60 TCR-sequenced participants, respectively. A total of more than 230 trial participants underwent TCR sequencing, of whom approximately 210 received two doses of AZD1222 and 26 received two doses of the MenACWY control vaccine.

Overall study outcomes, separate from this receptor: Because no day 14 peak-response samples were available, repertoires were characterized only after the peak T cell response. Only five to seven AZD1222 recipients were SARS-CoV-2 seropositive at baseline, limiting conclusions about previously exposed vaccinees. Nearly half of unique spike-specific TCRs reportedly recognized epitopes outside regions mutated in the B.1.351 and B.1.1.7 variants. CD4 TCRs associated with the vaccine covered the entire spike protein, and the dominant responses were in regions 160-218 and 743-854. The 56-69-year group was small, and its depth increase did not reach significance, likely because of low power. Spike-specific TCR breadth and depth rose significantly after two AZD1222 doses compared with day 0 and with MenACWY recipients. Participants were mostly white British and included more females than males, and it was suggested by the authors that clonal diversity may have been underestimated.

As regards this clone: Its specific antigen is unknown. Qualities for individual bases were not recorded, and no much larger clone is one base off.

The CDR3 regions of human TCRbeta chains were analyzed by immunosequencing. The authors' pipeline ran thus. TCRs in the repertoires were matched against a reference library of SARS-CoV-2-specific TCRs that had been generated with the MIRA antigen-specificity platform. Breadth was defined as the fraction of unique TCRs that were SARS-CoV-2-associated. Depth was defined as the fraction of total T cells that were SARS-CoV-2-associated. Using the MIRA data, each spike-specific TCR was mapped to the spike region that the TCR reacts to and placed in a CD4 or CD8 class. Log10-transformed breadth and depth values were compared by one-way ANOVA with Sidak's multiple comparisons tests. TCRdb provides this immuneACCESS table in a form limited to in-frame rearrangements. Some clones are lacking; in checked studies, under half of them reflect an unresolved V gene, and why the rest are absent is not known. V, J and clone size derive from that table, while D and trimming were established from the DNA sequence. In this sample the table shows around 79,000 clones, 70% to 90% of which occur a single time. The leading ten clones occupy about 1.6% of the sample.

Trimming removed 2 bases from V and 8 bases from J, leaving 13 bases between the germline ends. CDR1 and CDR2, per the germline V gene, are SGHRS and YFSETQ. The CDR3, cysteine through phenylalanine, is 13 amino acids long. Only the CDR3 DNA stays, 39 bases, in frame from base 1. According to the study, the label for this sample's time point signals: baseline before first vaccination. Vaccinee samples were obtained from the UK trials COV001 and COV002, which included a single-blind randomized controlled phase 2/3 trial of AZD1222 (ChAdOx1 nCoV-19) in healthy adults. Trial participant PBMC samples were collected at day 0 and day 28 after the second dose for TCRbeta chain sequencing.

The source is an adult in good health. Specimen: peripheral blood, collected on day 0 of AZD1222 vaccination. Recombination connected TRBV5-1 to TRBJ1-2; tentative D gene TRBD1, with 6 bases matching. The CDR3 sequence is CASSFAGDGGYTF. The DNA reads TGCGCCAGCAGCTTTGCAGGGGATGGGGGCTACACCTTC.